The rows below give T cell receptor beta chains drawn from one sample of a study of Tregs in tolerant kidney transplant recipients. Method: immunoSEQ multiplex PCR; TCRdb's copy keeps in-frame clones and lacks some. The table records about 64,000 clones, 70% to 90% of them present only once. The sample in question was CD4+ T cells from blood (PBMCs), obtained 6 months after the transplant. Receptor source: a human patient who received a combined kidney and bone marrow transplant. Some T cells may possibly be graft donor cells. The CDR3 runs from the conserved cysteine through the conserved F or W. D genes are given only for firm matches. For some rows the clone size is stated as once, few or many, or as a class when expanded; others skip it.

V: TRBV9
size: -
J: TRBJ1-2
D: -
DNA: TGTGCCAGCAGCGTAGGATTACGGGAGGTAAACTATGGCTACACCTTC
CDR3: CASSVGLREVNYGYTF

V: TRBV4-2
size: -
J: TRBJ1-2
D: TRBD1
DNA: TGTGCCAGCAGCCAAGAGGGACAGGGTAAGGATGGCTACACCTTC
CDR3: CASSQEGQGKDGYTF

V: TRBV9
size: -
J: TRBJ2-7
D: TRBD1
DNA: TGTGCCAGCAGCCGGGACAGGGACTACGAGCAGTACTTC
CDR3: CASSRDRDYEQYF

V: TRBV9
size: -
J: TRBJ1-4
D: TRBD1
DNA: TGTGCCAGCAGCGTTCAGGGGGCTAATGAAAAACTGTTTTTT
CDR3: CASSVQGANEKLFF

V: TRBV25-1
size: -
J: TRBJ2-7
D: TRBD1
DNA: TGTGCCAGCAGTGCCCCCGGGACAGGGATGGGCGAGCAGTACTTC
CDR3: CASSAPGTGMGEQYF

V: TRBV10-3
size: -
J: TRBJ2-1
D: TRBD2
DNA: TGTGCCATCAGGGAGATCTCTAGCGGCACCTCCTACAATGAGCAGTTCTTC
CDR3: CAIREISSGTSYNEQFF

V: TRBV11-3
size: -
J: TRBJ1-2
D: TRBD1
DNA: TGTGCCAGCAGCTCGACAGGGACCGGCTACACCTTC
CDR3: CASSSTGTGYTF

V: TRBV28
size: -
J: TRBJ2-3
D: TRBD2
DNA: TGTGCCAGCAGTTCTAGCGGGGGCCCCAGAGATACGCAGTATTTT
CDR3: CASSSSGGPRDTQYF

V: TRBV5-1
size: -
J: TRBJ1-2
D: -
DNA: TGCGCCAGCAGCTTGATAGCGGATAACTATGGCTACACCTTC
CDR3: CASSLIADNYGYTF

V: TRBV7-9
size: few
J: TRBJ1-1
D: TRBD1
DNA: TGTGCCAGCAGCTCCCGGACAGGCTTGAACACTGAAGCTTTCTTT
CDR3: CASSSRTGLNTEAFF

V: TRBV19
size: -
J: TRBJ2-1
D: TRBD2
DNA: TGTGCCAGTAGGGCGGGAGGGTTCTACAATGAGCAGTTCTTC
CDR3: CASRAGGFYNEQFF

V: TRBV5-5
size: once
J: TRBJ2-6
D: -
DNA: TGTGCCAGCAGCGGAAGGGGTTTTGGGGCCAACGTCCTGACTTTC
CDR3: CASSGRGFGANVLTF

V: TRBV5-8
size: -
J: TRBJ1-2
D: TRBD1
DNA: TGTGCCAGCAGCGGGCAGGGGGGCTATGGCTACACCTTC
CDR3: CASSGQGGYGYTF

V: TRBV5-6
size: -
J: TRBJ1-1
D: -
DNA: TGTGCCAGCAGCTTGGACAGGAACACTGAAGCTTTCTTT
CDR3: CASSLDRNTEAFF

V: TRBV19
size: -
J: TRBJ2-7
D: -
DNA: TGTGCCACCGCAGTGGTCCTAGGGGAGGAGGAGCAGTACTTC
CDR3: CATAVVLGEEEQYF

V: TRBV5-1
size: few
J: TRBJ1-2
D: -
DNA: TGCGCCAGCAGCTTCGGCGCGGTTGGCTACACCTTC
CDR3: CASSFGAVGYTF

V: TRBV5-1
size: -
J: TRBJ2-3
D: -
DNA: TGCGCCAGCAGCTTCTTGGGCGTAGATGGCACAGATACGCAGTATTTT
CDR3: CASSFLGVDGTDTQYF

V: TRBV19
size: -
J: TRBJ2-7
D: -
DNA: TGTGCCAGTGGGAGGTCCTACGAGCAGTACTTC
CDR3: CASGRSYEQYF

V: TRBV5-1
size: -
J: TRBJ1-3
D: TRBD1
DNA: TGCGCCAGCAGCGGCTCCGGGACAGCCAACTCTGGAAACACCATATATTTT
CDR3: CASSGSGTANSGNTIYF

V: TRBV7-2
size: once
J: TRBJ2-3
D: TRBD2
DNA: TGTGCCAGCAGCCCTAGAGTACTAGCGGGGGGGGGTGGCACAGATACGCAGTATTTT
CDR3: CASSPRVLAGGGGTDTQYF

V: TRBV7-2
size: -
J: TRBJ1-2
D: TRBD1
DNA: TGTGCCAGCAGCCCCCCAGGGACAGGGGGCTATGGCTACACCTTC
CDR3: CASSPPGTGGYGYTF

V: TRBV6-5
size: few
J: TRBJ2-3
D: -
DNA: TGTGCCAGCAGTTGGCGGAGAACAGATACGCAGTATTTT
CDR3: CASSWRRTDTQYF

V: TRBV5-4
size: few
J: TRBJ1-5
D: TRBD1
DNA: TGTGCCAGCAGCTTGCGACCAGGGGGCGATCAGCCCCAGCATTTT
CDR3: CASSLRPGGDQPQHF

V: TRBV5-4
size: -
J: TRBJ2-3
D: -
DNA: TGTGCCAGCAGCTTCAACGCTATTGATAGCACAGATACGCAGTATTTT
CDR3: CASSFNAIDSTDTQYF

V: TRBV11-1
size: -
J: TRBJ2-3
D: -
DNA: TGTGCCAGCAGTGCAGGACTTAGCACAGATACGCAGTATTTT
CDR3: CASSAGLSTDTQYF

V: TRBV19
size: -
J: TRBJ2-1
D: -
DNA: TGTGCCAGTAGTAATTGGAGGATCAATGAGCAGTTCTTC
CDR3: CASSNWRINEQFF

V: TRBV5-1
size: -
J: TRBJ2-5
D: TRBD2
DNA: TGCGCCAGCAGCCTGACCGGGGAGACTAGCGGGAGAAGGGAGACCCAGTACTTC
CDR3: CASSLTGETSGRRETQYF

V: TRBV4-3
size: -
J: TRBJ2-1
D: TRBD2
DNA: TGCGCCAGCAGCCAAGTTGGCGGGAGGTCGAATGAGCAGTTCTTC
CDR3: CASSQVGGRSNEQFF

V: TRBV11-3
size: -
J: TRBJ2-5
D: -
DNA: TGTGCCAGCAGCTTAATCCAGTCCGGGAAGACCCAGTACTTC
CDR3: CASSLIQSGKTQYF

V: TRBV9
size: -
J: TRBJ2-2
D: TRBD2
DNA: TGTGCCAGCAGCGTAGGGATGGGAGCGGGAGTCGTAATCGGGGAGCTGTTTTTT
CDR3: CASSVGMGAGVVIGELFF

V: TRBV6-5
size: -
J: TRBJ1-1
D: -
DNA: TGTGCCAGCAGTTACAGGGAGGTCACTGAAGCTTTCTTT
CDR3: CASSYREVTEAFF

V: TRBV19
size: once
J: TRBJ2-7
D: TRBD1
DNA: TGTGCCAGTAGTATAAAAGGCAGGGGGCCCTACGAGCAGTACTTC
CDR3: CASSIKGRGPYEQYF

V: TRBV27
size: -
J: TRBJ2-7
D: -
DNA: TGTGCCAGCAGACTACGGGTACTCGCAAGACAGTACTTC
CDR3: CASRLRVLARQYF

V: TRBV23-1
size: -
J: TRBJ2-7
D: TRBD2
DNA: TGCGCCAGCAGTCAATCGGGCCTAGCGGCCGAGCAGTACTTC
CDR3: CASSQSGLAAEQYF

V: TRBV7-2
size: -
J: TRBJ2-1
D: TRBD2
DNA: TGTGCCAGCAGCCGGCCGGGGACTAGCTCCTACAATGAGCAGTTCTTC
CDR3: CASSRPGTSSYNEQFF

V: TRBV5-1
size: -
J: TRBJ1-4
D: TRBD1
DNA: TGCGCCAGCAGCTTGGCCGGGACAGGGGGTGAAAAACTGTTTTTT
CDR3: CASSLAGTGGEKLFF

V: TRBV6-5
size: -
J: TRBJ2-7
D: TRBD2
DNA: TGTGCCAGCAGTTCGACTAGCGGGGGTTACGAGCAGTACTTC
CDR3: CASSSTSGGYEQYF

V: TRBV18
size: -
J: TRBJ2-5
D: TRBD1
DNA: TGTGCCAGCTCACCACGAGCAGGGGGCGAGACCCAGTACTTC
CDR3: CASSPRAGGETQYF

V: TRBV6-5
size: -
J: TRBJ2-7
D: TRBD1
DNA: TGTGCCAGCAGTCGCCAACAGGGGGCCTCCTACGAGCAGTACTTC
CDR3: CASSRQQGASYEQYF